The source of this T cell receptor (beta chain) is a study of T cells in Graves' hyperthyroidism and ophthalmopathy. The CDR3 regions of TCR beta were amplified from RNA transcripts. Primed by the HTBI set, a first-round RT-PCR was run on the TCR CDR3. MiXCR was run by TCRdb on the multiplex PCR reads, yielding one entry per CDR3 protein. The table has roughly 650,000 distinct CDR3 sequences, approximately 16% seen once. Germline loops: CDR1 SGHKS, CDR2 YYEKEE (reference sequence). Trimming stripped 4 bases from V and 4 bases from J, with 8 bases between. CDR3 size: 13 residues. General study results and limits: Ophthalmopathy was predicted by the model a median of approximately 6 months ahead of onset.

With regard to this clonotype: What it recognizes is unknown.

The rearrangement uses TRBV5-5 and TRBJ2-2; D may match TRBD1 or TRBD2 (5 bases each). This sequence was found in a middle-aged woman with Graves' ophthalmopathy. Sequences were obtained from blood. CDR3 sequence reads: CASSGTFTGELFF. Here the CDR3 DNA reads TGTGCCAGCAGCGGGACCTTCACCGGGGAGCTGTTTTTT.